These 24 T cell receptor beta chains originate from one sample sequenced in a study of lymphopenia after photon versus proton radiotherapy. Some clones are missing from TCRdb's copy, which holds only in-frame ones; the method was immunoSEQ multiplex PCR. The sample includes 45,000 to 65,000 clones, roughly 90% seen only once; the top ten take roughly 17%. The input for sequencing was peripheral blood, taken from a patient treated with photon-based radiotherapy. These receptors originate from a woman aged 40 to 49 with cholangiocarcinoma.

The rearrangement links TRBV4-1 to TRBJ1-5, with unresolved D. The CDR3 is 12 residues long. Trimming shortened V by 0 bases and J by 9 bases, and 6 bases separated the two germline ends. CDR1 is MGHRA, CDR2 YSYEKL, per germline. Written as DNA, the CDR3 is TGCGCCAGCAGCCAAGAAGTCGGGCCCCAGCATTTT. Translation gives CASSQEVGPQHF.

This rearrangement joins TRBV10-2 to TRBJ1-6; no firm D call. CDR1 and CDR2 from the germline V gene are WSHSY and SAAADI. The CDR3 is made up of 14 amino acids. Trimming stripped 6 bases from V and 8 bases from J, with 14 bases between. The CDR3 bases are TGCGCCAGCAGGGCCCAAACTCTGGATTCACCCCTCCACTTT. As protein: CASRAQTLDSPLHF.

The chain recombines TRBV5-6 with TRBJ1-1; no clear D. Between the trimmed V and J ends, which lost 2 bases and 7 bases, there was a span of 12 bases. Germline CDR1 reads SGHDT; CDR2 reads YYEEEE. The CDR3 runs 13 residues. CDR3 residues: CASSLGADYEAFF. Here the CDR3 DNA reads TGTGCCAGCAGCTTAGGCGCAGACTATGAAGCTTTCTTT.

This chain joins TRBV4-2 and TRBJ2-1, with TRBD2 matching 7 bases. The CDR3 runs 19 residues. V lost 0 bases, J lost 0 bases, and 11 bases stayed unmatched. CDR1 and CDR2 from the germline V gene are LGHNA and YNFKEQ. The DNA for the CDR3 is TGTGCCAGCAGCCAAGATCCGGCCGGGGGGAGGTTCTCCTACAATGAGCAGTTCTTC. This sequence encodes CASSQDPAGGRFSYNEQFF.

The chain is built from TRBV6-4 and TRBJ2-3, with TRBD2 matching over 8 bases. The length of the CDR3 is 16 residues. The ends lost 0 bases at V and 0 bases at J; junction bases unmatched: 2. Germline V gene sequence: CDR1 MRHNA, CDR2 SNTAGT. The CDR3 sequence: CASSDSSGGSTDTQYF. CDR3 nucleotide sequence: TGTGCCAGCAGTGACTCGAGCGGGGGTAGCACAGATACGCAGTATTTT.

The count of this clone is one. V gene TRBV30 combines with J gene TRBJ1-2; possibly TRBD1 for D (5 bases). The CDR3 covers 13 residues. Germline V gene sequence: CDR1 GTSNPN, CDR2 SVGIG (reference sequence). The germline V and J ends were trimmed by 4 bases and 6 bases, with 15 bases remaining between them. CDR3 bases: TGTGCCTGGACCTACGGGGGGGTCGATGGCTACACCTTC. Residues: CAWTYGGVDGYTF.

The V gene is TRBV29-1, the J gene TRBJ1-3, with 12 bases matching TRBD1. The CDR3 is 14 residues long. Looked up from germline, CDR1 is SQVTM and CDR2 is ANQGSEA. J gave up 4 bases and V 7 bases, and 5 bases lay outside the gene matches. Written as DNA, the CDR3 is TGCAGCGGAACCGGGACAGGGGGCGGAAACACCATATATTTT. Residues: CSGTGTGGGNTIYF.

The CDR3 DNA reads TGTGCCTGGAGCCCTACTAACCTTAACTATGGCTACACCTTC. Translated, it gives CAWSPTNLNYGYTF. V usage is TRBV30 and J usage is TRBJ1-2, with no clear D. Germline V gene sequence: CDR1 GTSNPN, CDR2 SVGIG (reference sequence). The CDR3 runs to 14 residues. V dropped 3 bases and J dropped 1 base, with 12 bases sitting between them.

For this clone: Its ends do not fully match the called genes, so a read error is possible. This sequence joins TRBV7-2 and TRBJ1-3; no clear D. Germline assignment: CDR1 SGHTA and CDR2 FQGNSA. CDR3 size: 16 residues. The CDR3 coding sequence is TGTGCCAGCAGCCTAGCGGGGTCCCCTAAAGCAGACACCATATATTTT. This sequence encodes CASSLAGSPKADTIYF.

The chain joins TRBV6-6 to TRBJ2-1; 7 bases line up with TRBD2. The germline gives CDR1 MNHNY, CDR2 SVGAGI (reference sequence). This CDR3 spans 15 amino acids. The V gene end was trimmed by 7 bases and the J gene end by 2 bases; junction bases not matched to a gene: 8. CDR3 sequence: CASTLGLGPYNEQFF. For the CDR3, the DNA is TGTGCCAGCACCCTAGGACTAGGTCCCTACAATGAGCAGTTCTTC.

The V call is TRBV7-9, the J call TRBJ1-1, with no clear D. Germline V gene sequence: CDR1 SEHNR, CDR2 FQNEAQ (reference sequence). Trimming took 4 bases from V and 0 from J, leaving 15 bases between them. This CDR3 contains 16 residues. The CDR3 nucleotides are TGTGCCAGCAGCTCCCGTGGGGTGAGAATGAACACTGAAGCTTTCTTT. Residues: CASSSRGVRMNTEAFF.

The genes are TRBV10-3 and TRBJ2-1; TRBD2 agrees at 16 bases. Germline V gene lookup returns CDR1 ENHRY and CDR2 SYGVKD. This CDR3 has 15 amino acids. The J segment lost 9 bases and the V segment lost 6 bases, leaving 5 bases of the junction unmatched. The CDR3 coding sequence is TGTGCCATCAGGGGGACTAGCGGGAGGGGAGGTGAGCAGTTCTTC. Protein sequence: CAIRGTSGRGGEQFF.

V gene TRBV9 combines with J gene TRBJ1-6, with a possible D match to TRBD1 (5 bases). The V gene's germline CDR1 is SGDLS and CDR2 YYNGEE. With 9 bases removed from V and 8 bases from J, the gap between germline ends came to 21 bases. The CDR3 extends over 15 amino acids. The CDR3, as DNA: TGTGCCACCCCTTGGATCCCAGGGTGGGATTCACCCCTCCACTTT. Amino acid sequence: CATPWIPGWDSPLHF.

This clone was observed once. The gene calls are TRBV11-2 and TRBJ2-7, with 14 bases aligning to TRBD2. V lost 5 bases and J lost 3; bases outside the gene matches: 12. The germline V gene has CDR1 SGHAT and CDR2 FQNNGV. The CDR3 has 18 amino acids. CDR3 nucleotide sequence: TGTGCCAGCAGCCCATCCGGGACTAGCGGGAGTAATCGCTACGAGCAGTACTTC. It encodes CASSPSGTSGSNRYEQYF.

The chain recombines TRBV7-3 with TRBJ2-5; tentative D call: TRBD1 (6 bases). The V gene lost 5 bases and the J gene lost 5 bases, with 12 bases spanning the gap. The length of the CDR3 is 13 residues. Germline V lookup: CDR1 SGHTA, CDR2 FQGTGA. The CDR3 DNA reads TGTGCCAGCAGCGCTGGACAGAGGGAGACCCAGTACTTC. Protein: CASSAGQRETQYF.

The chain has TRBV7-2 and TRBJ1-4; no clear D. Trimming took 6 bases from V and 0 from J, leaving 8 bases between them. The CDR3 is 14 residues long. The germline V gene has CDR1 SGHTA and CDR2 FQGNSA. The chain's CDR3 is CASSTQTTNEKLFF. DNA for the CDR3: TGTGCCAGCAGTACCCAGACAACTAATGAAAAACTGTTTTTT. The entire variable domain, with the rest obtained from reference TRBV7-2 and TRBJ1-4, is as follows: GAGVSQSPSNKVTEKGKDVELRCDPISGHTALYWYRQSLGQGLEFLIYFQGNSAPDKSGLPSDRFSAERTGGSVSTLTIQRTQQEDSAVYLCASSTQTTNEKLFFGSGTQLSVL.

V and J are TRBV18 and TRBJ2-1, with 9 bases lining up with TRBD1. The CDR3 is 16 amino acids. The germline gives CDR1 KGHSH, CDR2 LQKENI. Trimming cost V 4 bases and J 5 bases; bases outside gene matches: 9. CDR3 sequence: CASSQGAGTGHNEQFF. CDR3 in DNA: TGTGCCAGCTCACAGGGGGCAGGGACAGGGCACAATGAGCAGTTCTTC.

The CDR3 nucleotides are TGCGCCAGCAGATCCGCGGGGGCAAACACAGATACGCAGTATTTT. This translates into CASRSAGANTDTQYF. The V and J genes are TRBV5-1 and TRBJ2-3; possible D gene TRBD2, 7 bases. V gave up 5 bases and J gave up 2 bases, with 15 bases separating them. CDR1 and CDR2 (germline): SGHRS, YFSETQ. The CDR3 spans 15 residues.

The genes are TRBV5-1 and TRBJ2-1, with 10 bases lining up with TRBD2. V gave up 0 bases and J gave up 6 bases; unmatched junction bases: 12. The CDR3 runs to 18 residues. CDR1 is SGHRS and CDR2 is YFSETQ in the germline V gene. The chain's CDR3 is CASSLVGGRSGRVNEQFF. The CDR3 DNA reads TGCGCCAGCAGCTTGGTAGGGGGGCGCAGCGGGAGGGTCAATGAGCAGTTCTTC.

This chain joins TRBV7-8 and TRBJ1-2; D is perhaps TRBD1 (5 bases). CDR3 length: 13 amino acids. Germline CDR1 and CDR2: SGHVS and FQNEAQ. The ends were cut back, 4 bases at V and 3 bases at J, with 9 bases in the middle. CDR3 sequence (DNA): TGTGCCAGCAGCTCGGACATTTACTATGGCTACACCTTC. It codes for CASSSDIYYGYTF.

V gene TRBV9 combines with J gene TRBJ1-5; weak D call: TRBD1 (5 bases). Looked up from germline, CDR1 is SGDLS and CDR2 is YYNGEE. V dropped 3 bases and J dropped 2 bases, with 12 bases sitting between them. CDR3 length: 15 residues. The CDR3 nucleotides read TGTGCCAGCAGCGCGGGGAGGGGCCGCAATCAGCCCCAGCATTTT. It yields the protein CASSAGRGRNQPQHF.

Only a few counts were recorded for this clone. The genes are TRBV5-5 and TRBJ1-6, with D perhaps TRBD1 (5 bases). CDR3 size: 16 residues. In germline, CDR1 is SGHKS, CDR2 YYEKEE (reference sequence). Trimming stripped 0 bases from V and 6 bases from J, with 13 bases between. The CDR3 DNA follows: TGTGCCAGCAGCTTGGGGTTGTGGGGGACTAATTCACCCCTCCACTTT. This sequence encodes CASSLGLWGTNSPLHF.

The chain employs TRBV28 and TRBJ1-2, with D unclear. The germline V and J ends were trimmed by 3 bases and 2 bases, with 4 bases remaining between them. The CDR3 spans 12 residues. Germline CDR1 MDHEN, CDR2 SYDVKM. The DNA for the CDR3 is TGTGCCAGCAGTTTTGACAACTATGGCTACACCTTC. Protein sequence: CASSFDNYGYTF.

The rearrangement uses TRBV14 and TRBJ2-1, with 13 bases lining up with TRBD2. The germline CDR1 and CDR2 sequences are SGHDN and FVKESK. The CDR3 is 17 amino acids. V shed 4 bases, J shed 7 bases, and the junction held 10 bases outside the gene matches. This chain's CDR3 is CASSPHRLAGGANEQFF. CDR3 nucleotide sequence: TGTGCCAGCAGCCCCCATCGACTAGCGGGAGGAGCGAATGAGCAGTTCTTC.